Following are 27 T cell receptor beta chains from one sample sequenced in a study of shared clonotypes between healthy human individuals. Data came from immunoSEQ multiplex PCR; TCRdb stores just in-frame clones and leaves some out. The table has roughly 2 million clones, 90% to 97% seen once. The sample taken for sequencing was naive CD4+ T cells sorted from blood. As to subset: CD45RA+ positively selected. These receptors all stem from a young man in good health.

This clone was detected once. The chain is built from TRBV2 and TRBJ2-5; 10 bases agree with TRBD2. Germline loops: CDR1 SNHLY, CDR2 FYNNEI. The CDR3 totals 16 residues. J was trimmed by 4 bases and V by 7 bases; bases with no gene match: 12. The CDR3, as DNA: TGTGCCAGCAAAGGAGGATCTAGCGGGAGTCGAGAGACCCAGTACTTC. As protein: CASKGGSSGSRETQYF.

The J gene is TRBJ2-1, the V gene TRBV19; 11 nucleotides align to TRBD1. The CDR3 extends over 13 amino acids. V was pared by 10 bases and J by 8 bases, with 7 bases of the junction left unmatched. Germline V CDR1 and CDR2: LNHDA, SQIVND (reference sequence). CDR3 coding DNA: TGTGCCACCTACGGACAGGGGGCCCATGAGCAGTTCTTC. It translates to CATYGQGAHEQFF.

The V and J genes are TRBV7-6 and TRBJ2-1; 9 positions match TRBD2. The CDR3 spans 17 residues. V shed 1 base, J shed 6 bases, and the junction held 10 bases outside the gene matches. In germline, CDR1 is SGHVS, CDR2 FNYEAQ. CDR3 in DNA: TGTGCCAGCAGCTTAGACCCCCCGCGGGAGGGCGGCAATGAGCAGTTCTTC. Encoded protein: CASSLDPPREGGNEQFF.

The CDR3 region is CASSRGPSTGELFF. The DNA for the CDR3 is TGTGCCAGCTCCCGCGGACCCTCCACCGGGGAGCTGTTTTTT. The rearrangement uses TRBV11-3 and TRBJ2-2, with D uncertain. Germline loops: CDR1 SGHNT, CDR2 YENEEA. V lost 8 bases to trimming and J lost 4 bases, with 14 bases between them. There are 14 residues in the CDR3.

This chain uses TRBV28 with TRBJ1-6; D not resolved. The germline gives CDR1 MDHEN, CDR2 SYDVKM. The CDR3 extends over 12 amino acids. Trimming stripped 3 bases from V and 13 bases from J, with 10 bases between. The CDR3: CASSFPRGPLHF. CDR3 coding DNA: TGTGCCAGCAGTTTCCCTCGAGGGCCCCTCCACTTT.

The J gene is TRBJ1-2, the V gene TRBV2; the match to TRBD1 covers 7 bases. Germline loops: CDR1 SNHLY, CDR2 FYNNEI. CDR3 length equals 14 residues. J lost 5 bases, V lost 8 bases, and 11 bases had no gene match. The CDR3, as DNA: TGTGCCAGCGGCAGCCTCGGGACAGATTATGGCTACACCTTC. Translating gives CASGSLGTDYGYTF.

The chain links TRBV21-1 to TRBJ2-4. TRBV21-1 is noted as a pseudogene. This CDR3 contains 20 residues. The CDR3 DNA reads TGTGCCAGCAGCAAAGATCTGGGGATTGAGGTTTCCCCGGCCAAAAACATTCAGTACTTC. Encoded protein: CASSKDLGIEVSPAKNIQYF.

The V and J genes are TRBV5-1 and TRBJ2-7; D perhaps matches TRBD2 (6 bases). This CDR3 comprises 14 residues. CDR1 is SGHRS and CDR2 is YFSETQ in the germline V gene. The ends were cut back, 4 bases at V and 0 bases at J, with 11 bases in the middle. The CDR3 DNA is TGCGCCAGCAGCGGGACTGAGGTCTCCTACGAGCAGTACTTC. This sequence encodes CASSGTEVSYEQYF.

The table lists this clone with a count of one. The chain employs TRBV6-1 and TRBJ1-4; TRBD1 aligns across 9 bases. CDR1 is MNHNS, CDR2 SASEGT, per germline. The length of the CDR3 is 15 residues. Losses at the gene ends were 5 bases for V and 7 bases for J; bases not matched to a gene: 8. CDR3 loop: CASSLSGTGTEKLFF. DNA of the CDR3: TGTGCCAGCAGTTTATCAGGGACAGGGACTGAAAAACTGTTTTTT.

The V and J genes are TRBV2 and TRBJ1-5; tentative D call: TRBD1 (6 bases). The V gene's germline CDR1 is SNHLY and CDR2 FYNNEI. The CDR3 covers 14 residues. The V end was cut by 4 bases, the J end by 6 bases, with 13 bases between. This CDR3 is CASSVSGAAQPQHF. The CDR3 DNA follows: TGTGCCAGCAGTGTGTCGGGGGCCGCTCAGCCCCAGCATTTT.

The chain recombines TRBV2 with TRBJ2-7; TRBD2 aligns across 14 bases. The trim removed 5 bases at V and 5 bases at J, leaving 11 bases unmatched. The germline V gene encodes CDR1 SNHLY and CDR2 FYNNEI. The CDR3 totals 17 residues. CDR3 nucleotides: TGTGCCAGCAGTCAAATGGGGACTAGCGGGAGTAAAGACGAGCAGTACTTC. Translating it yields CASSQMGTSGSKDEQYF.

Note on this clone: The sample carries other DNA sequences with the same CDR3. CDR3: CASSPGTGNTEAFF. Written as DNA, the CDR3 is TGTGCCAGCTCACCAGGTACAGGGAACACTGAAGCTTTCTTT. The chain uses TRBV18 and TRBJ1-1, with D possibly TRBD1 on 5 matching bases. The germline gives CDR1 KGHSH, CDR2 LQKENI. V was clipped by 2 bases and J by 1 base, with 8 bases between them. CDR3 size: 14 residues.

The gene calls are TRBV4-1 and TRBJ2-3; the D gene is possibly TRBD2 (5 bases). The V end lost 7 bases, the J end lost 0 bases, and 17 bases lay between the germline ends. Germline V gene lookup returns CDR1 MGHRA and CDR2 YSYEKL. The CDR3 runs 16 residues. CDR3 region: CASTLGRASSTDTQYF. CDR3 DNA: TGCGCCAGCACCCTAGGGCGGGCAAGCAGCACAGATACGCAGTATTTT.

The V and J genes are TRBV4-1 and TRBJ2-7; D is perhaps TRBD1 or TRBD2 (5 bases each). Germline-derived CDR1 and CDR2 are MGHRA and YSYEKL. This CDR3 region has 15 residues. With 3 bases removed from V and 6 bases from J, the gap between germline ends came to 18 bases. The CDR3 DNA sequence: TGCGCCAGCAGCCAGCCCCGGGACCGGCGGAGCGAGCAGTACTTC. Amino acid sequence: CASSQPRDRRSEQYF.

As for this clone: Other DNA sequences within the sample encode an identical CDR3. The chain joins TRBV5-1 to TRBJ1-2; 12 bases are shared with TRBD1. Germline values: CDR1 SGHRS, CDR2 YFSETQ. The CDR3 is made up of 14 amino acids. With V trimmed by 7 bases and J by 2 bases, 3 bases remained unmatched. CDR3 loop: CASSGTGGNYGYTF. CDR3 DNA: TGCGCCAGCTCCGGGACAGGGGGCAACTATGGCTACACCTTC.

V is TRBV5-1 and J is TRBJ2-7, with TRBD1 matching 7 bases. The CDR3 runs to 14 residues. J gave up 0 bases and V 1 base, and 1 base lay outside the gene matches. Germline-derived CDR1 and CDR2 are SGHRS and YFSETQ. DNA for the CDR3: TGCGCCAGCAGCTTGAGGGGGCTCTCCTACGAGCAGTACTTC. Translation gives CASSLRGLSYEQYF.

This rearrangement joins TRBV28 to TRBJ1-2, with TRBD1 identical over 8 bases. Per the germline V gene, CDR1 is MDHEN and CDR2 is SYDVKM. V dropped 3 bases and J dropped 9; count of bases not matched to a gene: 18. The CDR3 loop spans 17 amino acids. CDR3 nucleotide sequence: TGTGCCAGCAGTTTGTCGGTCCCAGGGGGCGAGGAGGGCAGCTACACCTTC. Translation gives CASSLSVPGGEEGSYTF.

This clone was detected once. V and J are TRBV10-2 and TRBJ2-3; 15 bases agree with TRBD2. The CDR3 has 17 amino acids. With V trimmed by 6 bases and J by 0 bases, 4 bases remained unmatched. CDR1 and CDR2 (germline): WSHSY, SAAADI. As DNA, the CDR3 is TGCGCCAGCAGCACTGGACTAGCGGGGGGGAGCACAGATACGCAGTATTTT. Encoded protein: CASSTGLAGGSTDTQYF.

The V and J genes are TRBV7-2 and TRBJ2-3; no clear D gene. The CDR3 extends over 16 amino acids. The germline V gene has CDR1 SGHTA and CDR2 FQGNSA. The V end lost 2 bases, the J end lost 2 bases, and 14 bases lay between the germline ends. The CDR3 DNA is TGTGCCAGCAGCTTACGGGCCATTCAAGCCACAGATACGCAGTATTTT. As protein: CASSLRAIQATDTQYF.

The chain uses TRBV6-1 and TRBJ1-5; possibly TRBD1 for D (5 bases). Germline V gene sequence: CDR1 MNHNS, CDR2 SASEGT. V shed 7 bases and J shed 6 bases, with 16 bases lying between them. The CDR3 loop spans 14 amino acids. Here the CDR3 reads CASTTGVPGQPQHF. The CDR3 nucleotides read TGTGCCAGCACCACGGGGGTTCCAGGTCAGCCCCAGCATTTT.

CDR3 sequence (DNA): TGCGCCAGCAGCAGGACAGGGGGCTCAAATCAGCCCCAGCATTTT. Its translation: CASSRTGGSNQPQHF. This chain links TRBV5-1 with TRBJ1-5, with 11 positions matching TRBD1. The length of the CDR3 is 15 residues. Germline values: CDR1 SGHRS, CDR2 YFSETQ. With V trimmed by 4 bases and J by 4 bases, 4 bases remained unmatched.

The chain links TRBV6-1 to TRBJ2-4; D remains ambiguous. The CDR3 has 13 amino acids. Germline V gene sequence: CDR1 MNHNS, CDR2 SASEGT. Trimming took off 6 bases at V and 7 bases at J, with 13 bases between the two ends. In nucleotides, the CDR3 is TGTGCCAGCAGCGAGATGTTGGGGAACATTCAGTACTTC. Translating it yields CASSEMLGNIQYF.

The rearrangement links TRBV7-9 to TRBJ1-6; D perhaps matches TRBD1 (5 bases). Germline loops: CDR1 SEHNR, CDR2 FQNEAQ (reference sequence). The V and J ends lost 2 bases and 12 bases respectively, with 17 bases between them. The length of the CDR3 is 15 residues. CDR3 in DNA: TGTGCCAGCAGCTTAAGCGCAATCTCGGGGCGACCCCTCCACTTT. Translating it yields CASSLSAISGRPLHF.

The chain is built from TRBV20-1 and TRBJ2-2; tentatively, D is TRBD2 (5 bases). Germline CDR1 is DFQATT and CDR2 is SNEGSKA (reference sequence). V lost 5 bases to trimming and J lost 8 bases, with 9 bases between them. The CDR3 runs 11 residues. The CDR3 coding sequence is TGCAGTGCTCCTACGGGGGGGGAGCTGTTTTTT. Residues: CSAPTGGELFF.

This clone was seen a single time. This chain joins TRBV30 and TRBJ2-7; 11 bases align to TRBD1. CDR3 length: 15 amino acids. V trimming: 2 bases; J trimming: 1 base; junction bases outside the gene matches: 4. Germline V lookup: CDR1 GTSNPN, CDR2 SVGIG (reference sequence). CDR3 bases: TGTGCCTGGAGTAACGGACAGGGGGCGTCCTACGAGCAGTACTTC. This codes for CAWSNGQGASYEQYF.

This chain joins TRBV30 and TRBJ2-2; 7 positions agree with TRBD1. The CDR3 runs 16 residues. CDR1 is GTSNPN, CDR2 SVGIG, per germline (reference sequence). V shed 0 bases and J 7 bases; nucleotides not matched to a gene: 11. The CDR3 loop reads CAWSVRAVYRGGELFF. As DNA, the CDR3 is TGTGCCTGGAGTGTACGGGCGGTGTACAGGGGCGGGGAGCTGTTTTTT.

The sample holds one count of this clone. The V and J genes are TRBV6-5 and TRBJ2-7; D remains unclear. The germline CDR1 and CDR2 sequences are MNHEY and SVGAGI. CDR3 length equals 11 residues. V lost 1 base and J lost 10, with 8 bases in between. CDR3 in amino acids: CASSYFGKQYF. CDR3 DNA sequence: TGTGCCAGCAGTTACTTCGGCAAACAGTACTTC.